These 14 T cell receptor beta chains share one sample of origin, sequenced in a study of CD8 T cells in ankylosing spondylitis. A single record per CDR3 protein comes from TCRdb applying MiXCR to the 5' RACE reads. This sample has roughly 230,000 distinct CDR3 sequences; 7% to 10% occur once, and the top ten carry 4.5% to 5%. The specimen sequenced was blood, either unsorted or a sorted T cell fraction (not recorded which). These receptor sequences come from a female donor with ankylosing spondylitis or in good health (not recorded which).

This clonotype has ten or more counts. V and J are TRBV6-2 or TRBV6-3 and TRBJ1-1; D may be TRBD1 (6 bases). The V and J ends lost 7 bases and 3 bases respectively, with 21 bases between them. Germline V gene sequence: CDR1 MNHEY, CDR2 SVGEGT. The CDR3 runs 16 residues. The CDR3 is CASTEDRYGRDTEAFF. CDR3 in DNA: TGTGCCAGCACGGAAGACAGGTACGGTAGGGACACTGAAGCTTTCTTT.

The gene calls are TRBV28 and TRBJ2-1; 11 nucleotides match TRBD2. In germline, CDR1 is MDHEN, CDR2 SYDVKM. The CDR3 is 16 residues long. J was trimmed by 6 bases and V by 4 bases; bases with no gene match: 8. The CDR3 here is CASSSSTSGGINEQFF. In DNA form, the CDR3 reads TGTGCCAGCAGTTCCTCCACTAGCGGGGGAATCAATGAGCAGTTCTTC.

A note on this clonotype: A much larger clone sits a single nucleotide away, making a read error possible. V is TRBV12-3 or TRBV12-4 and J is TRBJ2-3; weak D call: TRBD2 (6 bases). The CDR3 covers 13 residues. The ends were cut back, 6 bases at V and 11 bases at J, with 18 bases in the middle. The CDR3 reads CASRKGPGGKQYF. CDR3 in DNA: TGTGCCAGCAGAAAAGGTCCCGGAGGGAAGCAGTATTTT.

The V gene is TRBV7-1, the J gene TRBJ2-3; 14 bases map to TRBD2. TRBV7-1 is an open reading frame, and its role is uncertain. This CDR3 region has 22 residues. J lost 4 bases, V lost 3 bases, and 21 bases had no gene match. CDR3 DNA sequence: TGTGCCAGCAGCTCCCACGACGCGGGACTAGCGGGAGTTTTGAGTGTTCCAGATACGCAGTATTTT. Translation: CASSSHDAGLAGVLSVPDTQYF.

This clonotype was seen many times. The V gene is TRBV7-2, the J gene TRBJ2-4; the D is unclear. The CDR3 runs to 15 residues. CDR1 and CDR2 (germline): SGHTA, FQGNSA. The V end was cut by 5 bases, the J end by 0 bases, with 11 bases between. The CDR3 spells CASSLAALAKNIQYF. In DNA, the CDR3 is TGTGCCAGCAGCCTTGCGGCTCTAGCCAAAAACATTCAGTACTTC.

This clonotype has at least ten counts. The V and J genes are TRBV20-1 and TRBJ2-7; the match to TRBD2 covers 10 bases. The germline CDR1 and CDR2 sequences are DFQATT and SNEGSKA (reference sequence). V was clipped by 6 bases and J by 0 bases; unmatched bases: 14. The CDR3 extends over 17 amino acids. The CDR3 coding sequence is TGCAGTGCCAACGGACTAGCGGCGAGTCGGAGCTCCTACGAGCAGTACTTC. Its translation: CSANGLAASRSSYEQYF.

This clonotype was counted at least ten times. This sequence joins TRBV9 and TRBJ2-1; 8 nucleotides line up with TRBD1. Germline lookup yields CDR1 SGDLS and CDR2 YYNGEE. J gave up 3 bases and V 2 bases, and 4 bases lay outside the gene matches. The length of the CDR3 is 15 residues. This CDR3 reads CASSVSGTGYNEQFF. As DNA, the CDR3 is TGTGCCAGCAGCGTCTCCGGGACAGGCTACAATGAGCAGTTCTTC.

This clonotype was seen ten or more times. Here the CDR3 reads CSVGHKLHYGYTF. CDR3 DNA: TGCAGCGTTGGACACAAACTACACTATGGCTACACCTTC. The chain is built from TRBV29-1 and TRBJ1-2; D unclear. Germline-derived CDR1 and CDR2 are SQVTM and ANQGSEA. The CDR3 is made up of 13 amino acids. The V and J ends lost 4 bases and 3 bases respectively, with 12 bases between them.

The chain joins TRBV4-3 to TRBJ1-3, with D unresolved. CDR1 and CDR2 from the germline V gene are LGHNA and YSLEER. This CDR3 is 15 amino acids long. V shed 0 bases and J shed 4 bases, with 10 bases lying between them. The CDR3 DNA reads TGCGCCAGCAGCCAAGATTCAACGGCAGGAAACACCATATATTTT. The encoded protein is CASSQDSTAGNTIYF.

In its sample, this clonotype was seen many times. V gene TRBV27 combines with J gene TRBJ1-2, with D possibly TRBD1 on 6 matching bases. In germline, CDR1 is MNHEY, CDR2 SMNVEV (reference sequence). Between the trimmed V and J ends, which lost 9 bases and 3 bases, there was a span of 23 bases. This CDR3 comprises 16 residues. The CDR3 DNA reads TGTGCCAGTGCGACTTTAGGGGGAGTTGAAGACTATGGCTACACCTTC. Translation: CASATLGGVEDYGYTF.

This clonotype was counted at least ten times. The rearrangement joins TRBV20-1 to TRBJ1-2; no reliable D call. V was shortened by 7 bases and J by 1 base, with 10 bases between the two germline ends. Germline V gene data show CDR1 as DFQATT and CDR2 as SNEGSKA (reference sequence). CDR3 length equals 12 residues. The CDR3 spells CSGYGSNYGYTF. Here the CDR3 DNA reads TGCAGTGGCTACGGTAGTAACTATGGCTACACCTTC.

This clonotype was counted ten times or more. This chain joins TRBV7-2 and TRBJ1-5; a possible D gene is TRBD1 (5 bases). Looked up from germline, CDR1 is SGHTA and CDR2 is FQGNSA. V lost 1 base and J lost 7, with 11 bases in between. The CDR3 is made up of 14 amino acids. CDR3 DNA: TGTGCCAGCAGCTTAGGACCCAACAGGCAGCCCCAGCATTTT. Translating it yields CASSLGPNRQPQHF.

This clonotype was seen ten or more times. This chain uses TRBV12-3 or TRBV12-4 with TRBJ1-4, with 11 bases lining up with TRBD1. The V and J ends lost 5 bases and 3 bases, in that order; junction bases with no gene match: 5. This CDR3 contains 16 residues. Here the CDR3 reads CASSAGTGGSNEKLFF. For the CDR3, the DNA is TGTGCCAGCAGTGCCGGGACAGGGGGGTCTAATGAAAAACTGTTTTTT.

This clonotype has at least ten counts. The chain recombines TRBV20-1 with TRBJ2-7; TRBD2 matches at 8 bases. The germline V gene has CDR1 DFQATT and CDR2 SNEGSKA (reference sequence). The junction had 6 bases not matched to a gene; V was cut back by 3 bases and J by 2 bases. The CDR3 extends over 14 amino acids. CDR3 sequence reads: CSASAGAGAYEQYF. The DNA of the CDR3 is TGCAGTGCTAGCGCGGGAGCGGGGGCCTACGAGCAGTACTTC.